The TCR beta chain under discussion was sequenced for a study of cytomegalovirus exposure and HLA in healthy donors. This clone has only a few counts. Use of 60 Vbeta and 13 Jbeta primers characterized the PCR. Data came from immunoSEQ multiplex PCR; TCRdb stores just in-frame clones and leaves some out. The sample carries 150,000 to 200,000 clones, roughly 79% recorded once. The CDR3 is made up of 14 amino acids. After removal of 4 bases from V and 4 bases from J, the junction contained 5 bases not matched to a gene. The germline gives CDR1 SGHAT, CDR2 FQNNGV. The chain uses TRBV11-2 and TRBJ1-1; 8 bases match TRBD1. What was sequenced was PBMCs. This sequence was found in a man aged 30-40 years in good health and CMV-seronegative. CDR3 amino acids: CASSSGQGSTEAFF. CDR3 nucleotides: TGTGCCAGCAGCTCCGGACAGGGATCCACTGAAGCTTTCTTT.